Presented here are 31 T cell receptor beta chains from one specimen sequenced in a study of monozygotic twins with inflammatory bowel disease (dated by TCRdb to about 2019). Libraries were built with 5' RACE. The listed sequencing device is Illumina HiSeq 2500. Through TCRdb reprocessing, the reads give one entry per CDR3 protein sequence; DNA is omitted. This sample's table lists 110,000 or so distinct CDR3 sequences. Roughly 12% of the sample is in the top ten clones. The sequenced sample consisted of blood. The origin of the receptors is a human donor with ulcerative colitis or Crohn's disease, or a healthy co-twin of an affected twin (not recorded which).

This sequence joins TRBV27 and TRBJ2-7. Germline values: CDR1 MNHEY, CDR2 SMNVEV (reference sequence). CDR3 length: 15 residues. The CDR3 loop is CASTSFPDSSYEQYF.

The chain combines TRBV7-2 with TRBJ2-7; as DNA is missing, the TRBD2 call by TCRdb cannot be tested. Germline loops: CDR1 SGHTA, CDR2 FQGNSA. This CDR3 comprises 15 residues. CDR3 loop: CASSLESLAGYEQYF.

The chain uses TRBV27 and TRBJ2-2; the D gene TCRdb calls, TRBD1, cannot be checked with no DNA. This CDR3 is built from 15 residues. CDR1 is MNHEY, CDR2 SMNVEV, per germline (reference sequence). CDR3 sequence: CASSIRGLAPGELFF.

CDR3 in amino acids: CASSRRDTANYGYTF. The chain uses TRBV11-1 and TRBJ1-2; TCRdb's D gene call, TRBD1, goes unchecked for lack of DNA. Germline assignment: CDR1 SGHAT and CDR2 FQDESV (reference sequence). CDR3 length: 15 amino acids.

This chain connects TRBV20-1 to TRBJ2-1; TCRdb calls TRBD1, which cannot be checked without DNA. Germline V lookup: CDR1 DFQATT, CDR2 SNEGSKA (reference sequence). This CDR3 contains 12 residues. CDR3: CSAPGAYNEQFF.

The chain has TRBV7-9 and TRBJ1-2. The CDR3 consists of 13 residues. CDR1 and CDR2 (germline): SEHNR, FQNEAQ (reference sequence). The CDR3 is CASSLIGAYGYTF.

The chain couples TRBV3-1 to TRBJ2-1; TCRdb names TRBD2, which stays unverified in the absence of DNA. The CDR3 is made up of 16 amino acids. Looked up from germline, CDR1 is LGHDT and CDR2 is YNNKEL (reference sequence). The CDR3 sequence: CASSHPLAGGLNEQFF.

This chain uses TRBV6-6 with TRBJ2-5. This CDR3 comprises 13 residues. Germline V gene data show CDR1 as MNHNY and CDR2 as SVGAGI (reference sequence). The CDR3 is CASSYNREETQYF.

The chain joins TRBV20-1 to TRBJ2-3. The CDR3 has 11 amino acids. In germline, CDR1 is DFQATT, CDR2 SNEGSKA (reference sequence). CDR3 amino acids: CSASYSDTQYF.

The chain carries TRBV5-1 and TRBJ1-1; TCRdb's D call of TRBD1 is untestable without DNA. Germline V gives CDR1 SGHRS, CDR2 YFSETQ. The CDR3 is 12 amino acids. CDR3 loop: CASSPDRSEAFF. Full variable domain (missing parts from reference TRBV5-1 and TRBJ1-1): KAGVTQTPRYLIKTRGQQVTLSCSPISGHRSVSWYQQTPGQGLQFLFEYFSETQRNKGNFPGRFSGRQFSNSRSEMNVSTLELGDSALYLCASSPDRSEAFFGQGTRLTVV.

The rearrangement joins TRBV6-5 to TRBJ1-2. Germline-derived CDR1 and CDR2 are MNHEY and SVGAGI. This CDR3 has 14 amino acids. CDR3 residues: CASSYGRANYGYTF.

The CDR3 reads CASSNQGSGVTEAFF. The chain is built from TRBV9 and TRBJ1-1; TCRdb's D call of TRBD1 is untestable without DNA. Germline assignment: CDR1 SGDLS and CDR2 YYNGEE. This CDR3 has 15 amino acids.

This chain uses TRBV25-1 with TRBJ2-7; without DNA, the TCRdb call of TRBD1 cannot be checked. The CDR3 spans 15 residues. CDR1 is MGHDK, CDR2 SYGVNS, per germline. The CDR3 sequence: CASSEGSGEVNEQYF.

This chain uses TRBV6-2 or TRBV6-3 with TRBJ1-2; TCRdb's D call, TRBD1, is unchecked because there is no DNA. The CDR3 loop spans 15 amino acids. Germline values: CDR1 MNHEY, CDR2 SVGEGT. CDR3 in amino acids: CASSDRGHTFYGYTF.

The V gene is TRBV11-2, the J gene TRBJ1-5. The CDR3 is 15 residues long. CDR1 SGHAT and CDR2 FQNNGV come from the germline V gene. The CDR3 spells CASSLTSWGNQPQHF.

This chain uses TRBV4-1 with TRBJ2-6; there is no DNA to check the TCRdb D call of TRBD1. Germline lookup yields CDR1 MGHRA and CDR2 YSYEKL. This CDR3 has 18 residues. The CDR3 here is CASSQEGQGFSGANVLTF.

CDR3 loop: CASSLAPRGSTDTQYF. The gene calls are TRBV5-1 and TRBJ2-3; TCRdb proposes TRBD1, but this gene call is untestable without DNA. The CDR3 covers 16 residues. Germline V gene sequence: CDR1 SGHRS, CDR2 YFSETQ. Filled out from reference TRBV5-1 and TRBJ2-3, the complete variable domain reads KAGVTQTPRYLIKTRGQQVTLSCSPISGHRSVSWYQQTPGQGLQFLFEYFSETQRNKGNFPGRFSGRQFSNSRSEMNVSTLELGDSALYLCASSLAPRGSTDTQYFGPGTRLTVL.

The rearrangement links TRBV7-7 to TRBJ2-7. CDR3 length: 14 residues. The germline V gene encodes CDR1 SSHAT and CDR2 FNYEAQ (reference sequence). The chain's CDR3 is CASSIGQGSYEQYF.

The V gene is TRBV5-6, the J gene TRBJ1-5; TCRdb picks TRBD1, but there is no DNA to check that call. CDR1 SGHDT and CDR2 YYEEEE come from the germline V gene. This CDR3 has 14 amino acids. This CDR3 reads CASRFQGSNQPQHF.

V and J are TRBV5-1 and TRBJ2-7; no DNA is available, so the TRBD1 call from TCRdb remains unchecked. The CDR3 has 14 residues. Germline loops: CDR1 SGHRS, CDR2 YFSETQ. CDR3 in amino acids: CASNPEAGNYEQYF.

CDR3 protein: CASSWVTALGSYNEQFF. The chain employs TRBV6-5 and TRBJ2-1; as DNA is missing, the TRBD2 call by TCRdb cannot be tested. The germline CDR1 and CDR2 sequences are MNHEY and SVGAGI. The CDR3 covers 17 residues.

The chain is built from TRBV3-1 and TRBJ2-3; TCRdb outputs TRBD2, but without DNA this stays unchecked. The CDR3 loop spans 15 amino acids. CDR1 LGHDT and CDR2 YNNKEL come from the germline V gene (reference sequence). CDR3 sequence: CASSRPSGEADTQYF.

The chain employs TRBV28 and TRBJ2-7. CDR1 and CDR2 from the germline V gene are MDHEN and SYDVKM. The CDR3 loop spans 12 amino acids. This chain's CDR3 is CASSSLSLEQYF.

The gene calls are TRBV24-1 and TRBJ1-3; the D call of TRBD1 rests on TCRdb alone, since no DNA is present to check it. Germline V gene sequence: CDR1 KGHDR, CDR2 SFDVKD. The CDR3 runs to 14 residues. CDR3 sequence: CATSDPNPGATIYF.

CDR3 sequence reads: CATSDSGQTNARELFF. The V call is TRBV24-1, the J call TRBJ2-2; TCRdb's assignment of TRBD1 cannot be checked, as there is no DNA. From germline, CDR1 is KGHDR and CDR2 SFDVKD. The CDR3 extends over 16 amino acids.

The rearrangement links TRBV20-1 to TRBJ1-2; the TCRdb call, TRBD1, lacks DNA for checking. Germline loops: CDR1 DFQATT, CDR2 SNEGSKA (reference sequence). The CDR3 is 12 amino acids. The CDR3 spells CSARGPYYGYTF.

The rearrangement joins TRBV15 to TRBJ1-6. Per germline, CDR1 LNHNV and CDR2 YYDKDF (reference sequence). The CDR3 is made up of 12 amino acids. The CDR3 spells CATSTPNSPLHF. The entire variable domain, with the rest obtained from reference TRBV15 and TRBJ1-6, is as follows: DAMVIQNPRYQVTQFGKPVTLSCSQTLNHNVMYWYQQKSSQAPKLLFHYYDKDFNNEADTPDNFQSRRPNTSFCFLDIRSPGLGDTAMYLCATSTPNSPLHFGNGTRLTVT.

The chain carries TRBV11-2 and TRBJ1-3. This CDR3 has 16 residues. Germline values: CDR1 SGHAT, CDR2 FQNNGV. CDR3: CASSLDRTGSGNTIYF. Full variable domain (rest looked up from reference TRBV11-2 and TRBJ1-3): EAGVAQSPRYKIIEKRQSVAFWCNPISGHATLYWYQQILGQGPKLLIQFQNNGVVDDSQLPKDRFSAERLKGVDSTLKIQPAKLEDSAVYLCASSLDRTGSGNTIYFGEGSWLTVV.

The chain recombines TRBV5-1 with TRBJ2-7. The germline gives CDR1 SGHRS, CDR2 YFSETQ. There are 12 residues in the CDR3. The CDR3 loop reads CASSSTLYEQYF.

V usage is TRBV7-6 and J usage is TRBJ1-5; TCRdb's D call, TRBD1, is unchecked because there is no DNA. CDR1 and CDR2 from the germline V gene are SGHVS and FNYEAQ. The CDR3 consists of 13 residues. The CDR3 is CASSLGGDMPQHF.

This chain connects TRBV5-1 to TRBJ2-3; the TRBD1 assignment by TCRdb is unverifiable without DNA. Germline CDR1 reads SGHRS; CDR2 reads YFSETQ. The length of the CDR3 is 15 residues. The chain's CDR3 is CASSFGTVSTDTQYF.